This T cell receptor (beta chain) stems from a study of CD8+CD57+ T cells in acquired aplastic anemia. Study overall: Sorted CD4+ and CD8+ cells yielded around 3.2 ug of DNA on average.

Profiles of TCR beta VDJ and CDR3 were generated from a genomic DNA template. Using its own MiXCR run on the reads, TCRdb lists one record per CDR3 protein. The table has 450,000 to 600,000 distinct CDR3 sequences, around 32% seen once. The CDR3 runs 19 residues. The germline gives CDR1 SGDLS, CDR2 YYNGEE. Trimming stripped 4 bases from V and 3 bases from J, with 28 bases between. Details on this clonotype: What it binds is not known.

Findings of the study overall: Shared by patients and controls, approximately 28 CD8+ CDR3s were abundant in patients.

All patients picked for sequencing had shown, by flow cytometry, an expansion of CD8+CD57+ cells. Every patient was diagnosed with severe acquired aplastic anemia. Therapy had not been given to patients before blood sampling. The V gene is TRBV9, the J gene TRBJ1-1; TRBD1 might be the D (6 bases). The sample was sorted CD4+, CD8+, or CD8+CD57+ T cells (not recorded which) from PBMCs. The sequence was obtained from a human donor with aplastic anemia. DNA of the CDR3: TGTGCCAGCAGCAACCCCAGAAGACACCGGGACACGTCCTACACTGAAGCTTTCTTT. It yields the protein CASSNPRRHRDTSYTEAFF.